This T cell receptor (beta chain) comes out of a study of identical twins. TCRdb analysed the 5' RACE reads with MiXCR anew, one entry per CDR3 protein. Altogether hundreds of thousands of distinct CDR3 sequences are present, 8.6% being singletons, with the ten largest covering approximately 0.94%. General observations from the study: In monozygotic twins, models underestimated the sharing of out-of-frame TCR alpha. The more abundant beta clonotypes in cord blood had fewer insertions, and memory repertoires did not show this.

This clonotype has ten or more counts. Its target is unknown. These records were also assigned to another study, of yellow fever vaccine responses in identical twins.

The sample was PBMCs. The receptor was isolated from a woman aged 18 to 35 in good health.

The CDR3 nucleotides read TGTGCCAGCAGCTCCCGAACAGGGGGCTCTGATGGCTACACCTTC. It yields the protein CASSSRTGGSDGYTF. V gene TRBV11-2 combines with J gene TRBJ1-2, with 9 positions matching TRBD1. There are 15 residues in the CDR3. Germline V gives CDR1 SGHAT, CDR2 FQNNGV. With 4 bases clipped from V and 6 bases from J, the junction kept 9 bases outside the gene matches.